A selection of T cell receptor beta chains follows, all from one sample in a study of blood T cells in healthy people across ages. A single record per CDR3 protein comes from TCRdb applying MiXCR to the 5' RACE reads. The sample holds hundreds of thousands of distinct CDR3 sequences, approximately 40% seen once. Sequenced material: blood. The receptors derive from a man at least 80 years old in good health. The CDR3 runs from the conserved cysteine through the conserved F or W. The D gene is left open where the match is weak. Clone size, where shown, is once, few, many, or a class for clones that have expanded.

J gene,clone size,D gene,V gene,CDR3 DNA,CDR3 protein
TRBJ2-7,.,TRBD1,TRBV12-3/TRBV12-4,TGTGCCAGCAGTCCAGGGGGAATCGAGCAGTACTTC,CASSPGGIEQYF
TRBJ1-2,.,.,TRBV20-1,TGCAGTGCTGTTCAGGAGGGCATCGACTATGGCTACACCTTC,CSAVQEGIDYGYTF
TRBJ2-7,.,.,TRBV12-3/TRBV12-4,TGTGCCAGCAGCCTAACCGGGACTCCGACCTACGAGCAGTACTTC,CASSLTGTPTYEQYF
TRBJ2-7,.,.,TRBV5-1,TGCGCCAGCAGGTCGTCTATCGAGCAGTACTTC,CASRSSIEQYF
TRBJ1-2,few,.,TRBV12-3/TRBV12-4,TGTGCCAGCAGTTTTGGGGCAGGGAAACCCTATGGCTACACCTTC,CASSFGAGKPYGYTF
TRBJ1-1,.,TRBD1,TRBV7-2,TGTGCCTGCAGCCGAGACAGGGACACTGAAGCTTTCTTT,CACSRDRDTEAFF
TRBJ2-5,.,.,TRBV3-1,TGTGCCAGCAGCCAAGACCCCAGGGAAGGGAGGACCCAGTACTTC,CASSQDPREGRTQYF
TRBJ2-2,.,.,TRBV7-2,TGTGCCAGCAACTTAATGGTCGGGGTCTCCGGGGAGCTGTTTTTT,CASNLMVGVSGELFF
TRBJ2-3,many,TRBD1,TRBV20-1,TGCAGTGCTGACAGGGCAGTAGATACGCAGTATTTT,CSADRAVDTQYF
TRBJ2-5,once,.,TRBV18,TGTGCCAGCTCACCATTTGGGGACACACTCCAAGAGACCCAGTACTTC,CASSPFGDTLQETQYF
TRBJ2-1,.,.,TRBV18,TGTGCCAGCTCACCCGAAGCTGTCCTCAATGAGCAGTTCTTC,CASSPEAVLNEQFF
TRBJ1-5,.,.,TRBV6-2/TRBV6-3,TGTGCCAGCAACCTCGGGGGGTACAATCAGCCCCAGCATTTT,CASNLGGYNQPQHF
TRBJ2-1,.,TRBD2,TRBV5-1,TGCGCCAGCAGCACCACTAGCGGGAAAAATGGGCAGTTCTTC,CASSTTSGKNGQFF
TRBJ1-2,many,.,TRBV20-1,TGCAGTGCTAGGAACGAGACAGTTTTCGGCTACACCTTC,CSARNETVFGYTF
TRBJ1-6,many,TRBD1,TRBV6-2/TRBV6-3,TGTGCCAGCAGGCGAGGACAGGGAATTTCACCCCTCCACTTT,CASRRGQGISPLHF
TRBJ2-2,.,.,TRBV7-9,TGTGCCAGCAGCTCCCCAGGCAAGGGGGTTGACACCGGGGAGCTGTTTTTT,CASSSPGKGVDTGELFF
TRBJ2-5,.,TRBD2,TRBV24-1,TGTGCCACCAGTGACCGGACTAGCGGTCAAGAGACCCAGTACTTC,CATSDRTSGQETQYF
TRBJ2-6,.,.,TRBV7-8,TGTGCCAGCAGCTTAGGGCTAGCGATCCCTTCTGGGGCCAACGTCCTGACTTTC,CASSLGLAIPSGANVLTF
TRBJ1-5,.,TRBD1,TRBV7-6,TGTGCCAGCAGCGGGGACAGGGGTTTGGTTAGCAATCAGCCCCAGCATTTT,CASSGDRGLVSNQPQHF
TRBJ1-1,.,.,TRBV7-8,TGTGCCATACAGCGGACAACGAACACTGAAGCTTTCTTT,CAIQRTTNTEAFF
TRBJ2-7,many,.,TRBV9,TGTGCCAGCAGCGTCACAGGCGCTCTTGACTACGAGCAGTACTTC,CASSVTGALDYEQYF
TRBJ2-3,.,TRBD1,TRBV6-1,TGTGCCAGCAGTGTGGGAACCGGGACAGGGAGCACAGATACGCAGTATTTT,CASSVGTGTGSTDTQYF
TRBJ1-2,many,TRBD1,TRBV6-1,TGTGCCAGCAGCGGTGACAGGGGGCTCTATGGCTACACCTTC,CASSGDRGLYGYTF
TRBJ2-2,few,.,TRBV3-1,TGTGCCAGCAGCCTGGAGACTAGGGGTCACACCGGGGAGCTGTTTTTT,CASSLETRGHTGELFF
TRBJ1-6,few,.,TRBV28,TGTGCCAGCAGTTTGAGGGGTATGGGTAATTCACCCCTCCACTTT,CASSLRGMGNSPLHF